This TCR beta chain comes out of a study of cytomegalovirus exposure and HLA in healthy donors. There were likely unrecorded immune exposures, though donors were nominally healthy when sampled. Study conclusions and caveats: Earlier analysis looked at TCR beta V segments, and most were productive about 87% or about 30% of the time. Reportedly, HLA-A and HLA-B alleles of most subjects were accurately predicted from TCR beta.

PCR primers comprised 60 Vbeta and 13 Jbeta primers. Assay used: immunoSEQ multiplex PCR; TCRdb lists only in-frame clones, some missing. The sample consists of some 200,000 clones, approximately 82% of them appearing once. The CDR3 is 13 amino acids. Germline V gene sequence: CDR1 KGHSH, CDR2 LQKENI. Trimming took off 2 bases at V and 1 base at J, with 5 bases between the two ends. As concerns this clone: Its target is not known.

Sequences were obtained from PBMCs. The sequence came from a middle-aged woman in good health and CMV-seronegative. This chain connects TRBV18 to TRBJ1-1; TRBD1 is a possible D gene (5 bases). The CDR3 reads CASSPGANTEAFF. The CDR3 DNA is TGTGCCAGCTCACCAGGGGCGAACACTGAAGCTTTCTTT. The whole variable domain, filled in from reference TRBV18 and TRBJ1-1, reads NAGVMQNPRHLVRRRGQEARLRCSPMKGHSHVYWYRQLPEEGLKFMVYLQKENIIDESGMPKERFSAEFPKEGPSILRIQQVVRGDSAAYFCASSPGANTEAFFGQGTRLTVV.